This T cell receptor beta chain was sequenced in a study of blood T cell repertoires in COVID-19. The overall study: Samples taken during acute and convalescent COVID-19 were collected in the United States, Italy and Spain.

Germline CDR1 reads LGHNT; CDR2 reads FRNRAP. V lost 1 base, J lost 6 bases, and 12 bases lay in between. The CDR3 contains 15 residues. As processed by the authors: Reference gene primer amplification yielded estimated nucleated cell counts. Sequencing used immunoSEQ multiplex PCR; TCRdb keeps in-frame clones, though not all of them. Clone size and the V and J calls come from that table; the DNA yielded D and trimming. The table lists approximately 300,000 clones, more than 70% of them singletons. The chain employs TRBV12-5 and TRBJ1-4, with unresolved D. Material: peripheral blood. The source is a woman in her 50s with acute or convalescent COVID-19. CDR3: CASGLGRLVDEKLFF. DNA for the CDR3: TGTGCTAGTGGTTTGGGCCGTTTGGTAGATGAAAAACTGTTTTTT.